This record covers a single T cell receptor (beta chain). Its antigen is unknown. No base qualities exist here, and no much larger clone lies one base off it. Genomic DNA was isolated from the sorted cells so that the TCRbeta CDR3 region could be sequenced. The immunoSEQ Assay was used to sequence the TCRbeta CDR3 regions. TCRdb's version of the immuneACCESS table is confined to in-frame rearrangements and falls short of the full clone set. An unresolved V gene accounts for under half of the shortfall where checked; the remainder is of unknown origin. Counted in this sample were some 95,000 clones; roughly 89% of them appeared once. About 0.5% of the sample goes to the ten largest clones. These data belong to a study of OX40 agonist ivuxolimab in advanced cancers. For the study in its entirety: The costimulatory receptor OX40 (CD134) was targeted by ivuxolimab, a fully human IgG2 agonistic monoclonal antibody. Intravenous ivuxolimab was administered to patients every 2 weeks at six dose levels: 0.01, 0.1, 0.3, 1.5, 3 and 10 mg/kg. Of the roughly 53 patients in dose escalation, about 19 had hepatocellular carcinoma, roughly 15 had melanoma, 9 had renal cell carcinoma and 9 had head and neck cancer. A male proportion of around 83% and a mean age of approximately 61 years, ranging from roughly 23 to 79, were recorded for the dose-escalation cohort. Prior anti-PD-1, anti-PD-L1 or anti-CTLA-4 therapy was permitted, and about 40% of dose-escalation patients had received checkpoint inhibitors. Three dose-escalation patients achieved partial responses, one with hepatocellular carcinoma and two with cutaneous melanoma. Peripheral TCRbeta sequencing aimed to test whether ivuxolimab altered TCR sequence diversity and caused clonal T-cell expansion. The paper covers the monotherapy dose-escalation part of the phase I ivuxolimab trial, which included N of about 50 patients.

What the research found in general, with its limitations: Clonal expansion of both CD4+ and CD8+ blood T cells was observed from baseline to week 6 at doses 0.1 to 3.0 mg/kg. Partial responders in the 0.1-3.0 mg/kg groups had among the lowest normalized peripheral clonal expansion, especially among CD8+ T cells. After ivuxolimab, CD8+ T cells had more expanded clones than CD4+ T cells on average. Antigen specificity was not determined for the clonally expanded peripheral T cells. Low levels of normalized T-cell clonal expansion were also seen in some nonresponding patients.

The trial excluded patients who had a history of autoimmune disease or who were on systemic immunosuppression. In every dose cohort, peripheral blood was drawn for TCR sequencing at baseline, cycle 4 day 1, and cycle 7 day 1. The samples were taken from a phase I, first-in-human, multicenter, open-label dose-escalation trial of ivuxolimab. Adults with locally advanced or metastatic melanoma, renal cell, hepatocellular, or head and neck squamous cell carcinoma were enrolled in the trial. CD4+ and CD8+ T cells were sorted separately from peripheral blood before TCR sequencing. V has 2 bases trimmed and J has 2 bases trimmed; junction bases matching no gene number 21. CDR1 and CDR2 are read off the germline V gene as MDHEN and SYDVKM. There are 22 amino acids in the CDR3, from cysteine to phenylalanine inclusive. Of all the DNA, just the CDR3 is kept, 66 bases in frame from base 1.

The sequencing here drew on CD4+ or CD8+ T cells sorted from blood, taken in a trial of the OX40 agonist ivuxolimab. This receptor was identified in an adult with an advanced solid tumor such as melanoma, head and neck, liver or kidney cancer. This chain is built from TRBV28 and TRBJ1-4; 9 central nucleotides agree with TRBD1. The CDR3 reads CASSLVGWFVGTGRRTNEKLFF. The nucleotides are TGTGCCAGCAGTTTAGTAGGGTGGTTTGTCGGGACAGGGAGGAGGACTAATGAAAAACTGTTTTTT.